This T cell receptor beta chain came from a study of T cells after posttransplantation cyclophosphamide. Libraries were prepared by immunoSEQ multiplex PCR; TCRdb keeps only in-frame clonotypes and omits some of them. The table lists around 23,000 clones, 95% to 99% of them singletons. Germline V gives CDR1 LNHNV, CDR2 YYDKDF (reference sequence). V lost 1 base to trimming and J lost 3 bases, with 13 bases between them. CDR3 length equals 16 residues. The receptor's source is a man in his forties or fifties in good health, CMV-negative, and a related stem cell transplant donor. Material for sequencing was naive CD8+ T cells sorted from PBMCs. V usage is TRBV15 and J usage is TRBJ1-5; the D is unclear. This chain's CDR3 is CATSRAVGLVNQPQHF. The CDR3 nucleotides are TGTGCCACCAGCAGAGCCGTGGGCTTGGTCAATCAGCCCCAGCATTTT.